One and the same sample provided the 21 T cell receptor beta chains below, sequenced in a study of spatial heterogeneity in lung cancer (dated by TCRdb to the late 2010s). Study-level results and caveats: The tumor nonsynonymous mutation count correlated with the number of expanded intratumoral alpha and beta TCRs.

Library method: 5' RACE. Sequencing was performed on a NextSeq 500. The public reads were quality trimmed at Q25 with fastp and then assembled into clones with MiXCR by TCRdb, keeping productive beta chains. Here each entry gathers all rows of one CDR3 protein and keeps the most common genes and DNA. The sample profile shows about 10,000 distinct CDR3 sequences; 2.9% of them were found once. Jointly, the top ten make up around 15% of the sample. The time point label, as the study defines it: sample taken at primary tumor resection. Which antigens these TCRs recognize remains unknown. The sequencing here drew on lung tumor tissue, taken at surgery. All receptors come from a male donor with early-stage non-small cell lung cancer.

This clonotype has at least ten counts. The CDR3 coding sequence is TGCGCCAGCAGCTTACTAGCGGGGGGGCCCAGAGAGACCCAGTACTTC. Translating gives CASSLLAGGPRETQYF. V gene TRBV5-1 combines with J gene TRBJ2-5; 13 bases line up with TRBD2. CDR1 is SGHRS and CDR2 is YFSETQ in the germline V gene. V was clipped by 2 bases and J by 4 bases; unmatched bases: 5. This CDR3 has 16 residues.

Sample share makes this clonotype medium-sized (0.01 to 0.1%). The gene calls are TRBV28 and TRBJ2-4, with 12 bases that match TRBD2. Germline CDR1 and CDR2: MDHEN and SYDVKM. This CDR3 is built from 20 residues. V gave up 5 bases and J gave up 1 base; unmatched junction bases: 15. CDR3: CASSPPWRLAGGLAKNIQYF. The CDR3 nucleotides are TGTGCCAGCAGTCCTCCCTGGCGGCTAGCGGGGGGGCTGGCCAAAAACATTCAGTACTTC.

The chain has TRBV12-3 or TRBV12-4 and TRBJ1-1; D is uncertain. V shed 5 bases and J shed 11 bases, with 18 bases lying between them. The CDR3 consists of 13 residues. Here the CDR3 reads CASSPRAGWRAFF. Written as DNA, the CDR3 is TGTGCCAGCAGTCCCCGGGCAGGATGGAGGGCTTTCTTT.

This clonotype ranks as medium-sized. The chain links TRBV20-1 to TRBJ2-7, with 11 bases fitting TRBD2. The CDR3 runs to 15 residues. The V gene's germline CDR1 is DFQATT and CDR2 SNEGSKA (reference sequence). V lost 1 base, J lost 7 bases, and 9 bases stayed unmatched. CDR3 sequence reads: CSARGGTSGLREQYF. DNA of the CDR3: TGCAGTGCTAGAGGGGGGACTAGCGGACTACGAGAGCAGTACTTC.

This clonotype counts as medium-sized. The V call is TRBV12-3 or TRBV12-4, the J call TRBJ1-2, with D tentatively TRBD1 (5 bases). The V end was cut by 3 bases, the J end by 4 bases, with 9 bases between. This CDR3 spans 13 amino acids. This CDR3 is CASSFGGAYGYTF. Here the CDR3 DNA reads TGTGCCAGCAGTTTTGGTGGGGCCTATGGCTACACCTTC.

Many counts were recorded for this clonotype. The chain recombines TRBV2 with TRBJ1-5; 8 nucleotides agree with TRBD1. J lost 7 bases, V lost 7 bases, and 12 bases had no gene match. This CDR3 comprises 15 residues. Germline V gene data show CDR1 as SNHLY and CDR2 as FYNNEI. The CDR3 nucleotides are TGTGCCAGCACCGGACAGGGCCCCCGCAGCCAGCCCCAGCATTTT. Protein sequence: CASTGQGPRSQPQHF.

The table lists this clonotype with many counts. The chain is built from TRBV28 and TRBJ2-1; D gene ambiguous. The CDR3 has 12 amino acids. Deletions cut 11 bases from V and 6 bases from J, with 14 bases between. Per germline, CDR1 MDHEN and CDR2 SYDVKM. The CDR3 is CAAETTTNEQFF. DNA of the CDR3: TGTGCCGCGGAAACGACGACCAATGAGCAGTTCTTC.

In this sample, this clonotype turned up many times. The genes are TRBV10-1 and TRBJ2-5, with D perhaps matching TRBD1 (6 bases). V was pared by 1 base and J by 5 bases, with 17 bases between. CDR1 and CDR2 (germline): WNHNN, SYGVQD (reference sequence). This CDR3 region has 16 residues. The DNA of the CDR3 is TGCGCCAGCAGTGAGTTTACTGGCCGGGACATTGAGACCCAGTACTTC. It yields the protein CASSEFTGRDIETQYF.

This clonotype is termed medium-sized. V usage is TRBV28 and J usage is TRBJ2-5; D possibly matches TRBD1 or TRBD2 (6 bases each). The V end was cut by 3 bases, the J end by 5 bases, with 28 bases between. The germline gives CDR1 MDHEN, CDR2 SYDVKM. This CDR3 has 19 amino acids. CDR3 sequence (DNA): TGTGCCAGCAGTTTTCCCGGGAGCAGGTGGGGACACGAGTCGGAGACCCAGTACTTC. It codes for CASSFPGSRWGHESETQYF.

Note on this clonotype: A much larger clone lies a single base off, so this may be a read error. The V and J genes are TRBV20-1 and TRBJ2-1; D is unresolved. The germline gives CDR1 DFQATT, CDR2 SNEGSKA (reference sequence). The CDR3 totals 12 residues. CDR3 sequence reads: CSARGVDNKQFF. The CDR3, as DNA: TGCAGTGCTAGAGGCGTAGACAATAAGCAGTTCTTC.

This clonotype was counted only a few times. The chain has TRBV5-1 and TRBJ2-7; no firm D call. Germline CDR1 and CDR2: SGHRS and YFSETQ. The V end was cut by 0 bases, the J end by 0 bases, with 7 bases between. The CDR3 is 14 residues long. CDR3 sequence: CASSLEDHSYEQYF. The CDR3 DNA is TGCGCCAGCAGCTTGGAGGACCACTCCTACGAGCAGTACTTC. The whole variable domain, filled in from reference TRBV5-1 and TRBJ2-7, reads KAGVTQTPRYLIKTRGQQVTLSCSPISGHRSVSWYQQTPGQGLQFLFEYFSETQRNKGNFPGRFSGRQFSNSRSEMNVSTLELGDSALYLCASSLEDHSYEQYFGPGTRLTVT.

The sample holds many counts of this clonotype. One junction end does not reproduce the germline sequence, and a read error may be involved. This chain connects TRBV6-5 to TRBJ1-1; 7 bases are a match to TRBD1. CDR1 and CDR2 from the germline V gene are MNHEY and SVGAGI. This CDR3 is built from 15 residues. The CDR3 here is CASSHSGTVNTEAFF. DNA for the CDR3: TGTGCCAGCAGTCACTCCGGGACAGTGAACACTGAAGCTTTCTTT.

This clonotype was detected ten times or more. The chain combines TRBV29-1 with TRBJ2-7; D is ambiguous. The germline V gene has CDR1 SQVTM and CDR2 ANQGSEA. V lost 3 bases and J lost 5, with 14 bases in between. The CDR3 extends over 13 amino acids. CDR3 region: CSVELGKRDEQYF. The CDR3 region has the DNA TGCAGCGTTGAGCTAGGGAAACGGGACGAGCAGTACTTC.

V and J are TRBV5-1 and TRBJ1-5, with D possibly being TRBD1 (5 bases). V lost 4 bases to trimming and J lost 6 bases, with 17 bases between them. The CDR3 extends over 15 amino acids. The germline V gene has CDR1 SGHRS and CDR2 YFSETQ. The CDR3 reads CASSRDSGAGQPQHF. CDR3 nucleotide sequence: TGCGCCAGCAGCCGCGATTCCGGGGCGGGTCAGCCCCAGCATTTT.

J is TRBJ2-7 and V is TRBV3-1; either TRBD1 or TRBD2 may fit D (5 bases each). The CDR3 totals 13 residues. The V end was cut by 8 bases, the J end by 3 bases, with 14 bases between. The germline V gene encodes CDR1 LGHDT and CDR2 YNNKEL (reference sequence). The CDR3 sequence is CASPGPRVYEQYF. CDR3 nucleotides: TGTGCCAGCCCGGGACCTCGGGTCTACGAGCAGTACTTC.

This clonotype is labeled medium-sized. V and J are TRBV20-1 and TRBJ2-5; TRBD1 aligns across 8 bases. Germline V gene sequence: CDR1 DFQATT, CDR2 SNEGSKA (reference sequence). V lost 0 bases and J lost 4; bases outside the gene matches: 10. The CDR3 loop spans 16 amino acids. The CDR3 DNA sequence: TGCAGTGCTAGAGAACCTCGCAGGGGGCATGGAGAGACCCAGTACTTC. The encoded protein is CSAREPRRGHGETQYF.

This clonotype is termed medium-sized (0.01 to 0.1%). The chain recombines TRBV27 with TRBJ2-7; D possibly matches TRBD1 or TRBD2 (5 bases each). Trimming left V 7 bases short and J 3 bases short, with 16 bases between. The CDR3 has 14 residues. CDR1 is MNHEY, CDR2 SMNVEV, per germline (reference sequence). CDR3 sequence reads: CASTPLSGSYEQYF. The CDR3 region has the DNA TGTGCCAGCACCCCTTTGTCAGGGAGCTACGAGCAGTACTTC.

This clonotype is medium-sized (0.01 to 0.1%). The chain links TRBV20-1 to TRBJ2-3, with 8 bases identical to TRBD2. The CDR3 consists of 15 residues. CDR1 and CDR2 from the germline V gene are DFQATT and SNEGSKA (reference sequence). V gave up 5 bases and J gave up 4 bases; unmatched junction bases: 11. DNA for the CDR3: TGCAGTGCTGTCACCGGACTAGCAAAAGCAGATACGCAGTATTTT. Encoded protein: CSAVTGLAKADTQYF.

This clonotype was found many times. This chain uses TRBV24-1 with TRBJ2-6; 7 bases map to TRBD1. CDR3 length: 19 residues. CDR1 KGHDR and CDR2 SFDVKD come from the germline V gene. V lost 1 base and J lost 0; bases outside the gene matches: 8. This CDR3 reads CATSDFLRTGNSGANVLTF. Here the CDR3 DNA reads TGTGCCACCAGTGATTTCCTCCGGACAGGAAACTCTGGGGCCAACGTCCTGACTTTC.

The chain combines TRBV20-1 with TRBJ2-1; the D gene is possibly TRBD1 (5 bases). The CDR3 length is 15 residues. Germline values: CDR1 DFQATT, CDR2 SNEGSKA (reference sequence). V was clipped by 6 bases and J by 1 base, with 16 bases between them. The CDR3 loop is CSAYWWGFSYNEQFF. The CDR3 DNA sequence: TGCAGTGCATATTGGTGGGGCTTTTCCTACAATGAGCAGTTCTTC.

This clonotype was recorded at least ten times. The CDR3 bases are TGCGCCAGCAGCTTTGAGGCGGGGGGGTCAGAGACCCAGTACTTC. It encodes CASSFEAGGSETQYF. V is TRBV5-1 and J is TRBJ2-5; 9 positions match TRBD2. The trim removed 2 bases at V and 4 bases at J, leaving 6 bases unmatched. The CDR3 length is 15 residues. Germline V gene sequence: CDR1 SGHRS, CDR2 YFSETQ.